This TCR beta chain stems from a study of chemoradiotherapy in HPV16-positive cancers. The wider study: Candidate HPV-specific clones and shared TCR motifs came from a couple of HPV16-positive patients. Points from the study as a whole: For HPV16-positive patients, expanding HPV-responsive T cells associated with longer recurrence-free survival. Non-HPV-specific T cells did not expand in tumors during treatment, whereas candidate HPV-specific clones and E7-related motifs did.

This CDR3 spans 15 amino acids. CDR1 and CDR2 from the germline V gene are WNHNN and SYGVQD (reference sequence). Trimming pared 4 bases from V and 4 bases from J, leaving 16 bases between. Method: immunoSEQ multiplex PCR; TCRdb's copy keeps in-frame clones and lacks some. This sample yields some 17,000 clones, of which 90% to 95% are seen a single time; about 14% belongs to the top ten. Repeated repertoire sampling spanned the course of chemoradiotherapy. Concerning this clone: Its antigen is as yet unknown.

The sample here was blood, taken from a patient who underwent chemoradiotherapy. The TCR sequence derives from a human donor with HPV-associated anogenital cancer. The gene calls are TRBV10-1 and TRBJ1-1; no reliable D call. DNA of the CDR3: TGCGCCAGCAGTGTTTCCCGGGTCTTGGGCACTGAAGCTTTCTTT. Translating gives CASSVSRVLGTEAFF.